Detailed here is one T cell receptor beta chain. The source of the sample is a study of blood T cell repertoires in COVID-19. The V end lost 4 bases, the J end lost 0 bases, and 10 bases lay between the germline ends. The germline CDR1 and CDR2 sequences are MNHNS and SASEGT. CDR3 length: 16 amino acids. Profiling relied on immunoSEQ multiplex PCR, and the TCRdb table lists in-frame clones only, not all of them. The sample contains tens of thousands of clones, 88% of which appear only once. This sequence was found in a woman aged 60-70 years with acute or convalescent COVID-19. The chain recombines TRBV6-1 with TRBJ1-6; unclear D gene. The sample consisted of peripheral blood. The CDR3 bases are TGTGCCAGCAGTGCCTCCGGGAGCTCCTATAATTCACCCCTCCACTTT. Translating gives CASSASGSSYNSPLHF.